This is a list of T cell receptor beta chains from one sample in a study of T cell responses to AZD1222 COVID-19 vaccine. Repertoires were generated with immunoSEQ multiplex PCR, while TCRdb's copy carries only in-frame clones and drops some. The sample includes 55,000 to 75,000 clones, around 85% seen only once; the top ten take roughly 22%. The sequences come from peripheral blood, collected on day 0 of AZD1222 vaccination. The source is an adult in good health. Both conserved end residues are part of each CDR3. Fields, in order: J gene, V gene, D gene, clone size, CDR3 protein, CDR3 DNA. The D gene is left open where the match is weak. Clone size is not always given. Where it is, it says once, few, many or a class for expanded clones.

j_gene: TRBJ1-2; v_gene: TRBV19; d_gene: .; abundance: .; CDR3aa: CASSIEAALYGYTF; CDR3nt: TGTGCCAGTAGTATAGAGGCAGCCCTATATGGCTACACCTTC
j_gene: TRBJ1-1; v_gene: TRBV30; d_gene: .; abundance: .; CDR3aa: CAWSLWGGQNTEAFF; CDR3nt: TGTGCCTGGAGTCTTTGGGGAGGACAGAACACTGAAGCTTTCTTT
j_gene: TRBJ1-2; v_gene: TRBV5-4; d_gene: .; abundance: once; CDR3aa: CASTRRGVGRGYTF; CDR3nt: TGTGCCAGCACCCGTAGGGGGGTCGGGAGAGGCTACACCTTC
j_gene: TRBJ2-3; v_gene: TRBV10-2; d_gene: .; abundance: .; CDR3aa: CASSADTQYF; CDR3nt: TGCGCCAGCAGTGCTGATACGCAGTATTTT
j_gene: TRBJ2-1; v_gene: TRBV3-1/TRBV3-2; d_gene: TRBD1; abundance: .; CDR3aa: CASSPLLTGTANEQFF; CDR3nt: TGTGCCAGCAGCCCATTACTCACCGGGACAGCTAATGAGCAGTTCTTC
j_gene: TRBJ2-1; v_gene: TRBV4-1; d_gene: TRBD1; abundance: .; CDR3aa: CASSQEGTGGRRQFF; CDR3nt: TGCGCCAGCAGCCAAGAAGGGACAGGGGGCCGCAGGCAGTTCTTC
j_gene: TRBJ2-7; v_gene: TRBV28; d_gene: TRBD1; abundance: once; CDR3aa: CASRLTGSNEQYF; CDR3nt: TGTGCCAGCAGACTGACAGGGAGCAACGAGCAGTACTTC
j_gene: TRBJ2-5; v_gene: TRBV5-6; d_gene: .; abundance: once; CDR3aa: CASSKDGTETQYF; CDR3nt: TGTGCCAGCAGCAAAGACGGAACAGAGACCCAGTACTTC
j_gene: TRBJ2-3; v_gene: TRBV20-1; d_gene: .; abundance: .; CDR3aa: CSFQEGDTQYF; CDR3nt: TGCAGCTTTCAAGAGGGAGATACGCAGTATTTT
j_gene: TRBJ1-1; v_gene: TRBV3-1/TRBV3-2; d_gene: .; abundance: .; CDR3aa: CASSQVGGTEAFF; CDR3nt: TGTGCCAGCAGCCAAGTGGGAGGAACTGAAGCTTTCTTT
j_gene: TRBJ2-2; v_gene: TRBV28; d_gene: .; abundance: .; CDR3aa: CASSPSQPGNTGELFF; CDR3nt: TGTGCCAGCAGTCCCTCTCAGCCAGGAAACACCGGGGAGCTGTTTTTT
j_gene: TRBJ1-6; v_gene: TRBV2; d_gene: .; abundance: few; CDR3aa: CASNTAYNSPLHF; CDR3nt: TGTGCCAGCAACACAGCTTATAATTCACCCCTCCACTTT
j_gene: TRBJ2-1; v_gene: TRBV7-9; d_gene: TRBD1; abundance: medium-sized; CDR3aa: CASIPRDRGLHNEQFF; CDR3nt: TGTGCCAGCATCCCGCGGGACAGGGGGCTCCACAATGAGCAGTTCTTC
j_gene: TRBJ2-1; v_gene: TRBV14; d_gene: .; abundance: few; CDR3aa: CASSQGGHDEQFF; CDR3nt: TGTGCCAGCAGCCAAGGAGGTCACGATGAGCAGTTCTTC
j_gene: TRBJ1-3; v_gene: TRBV6-1; d_gene: TRBD1; abundance: .; CDR3aa: CASSEARGGTTIYF; CDR3nt: TGTGCCAGCAGTGAAGCCAGGGGGGGGACCACCATATATTTT
j_gene: TRBJ2-3; v_gene: TRBV5-4; d_gene: .; abundance: .; CDR3aa: CASSLPSDIPDTQYF; CDR3nt: TGTGCCAGCAGCTTGCCGAGTGACATCCCAGATACGCAGTATTTT
j_gene: TRBJ2-7; v_gene: TRBV7-9; d_gene: .; abundance: .; CDR3aa: CASSSQGYEQYF; CDR3nt: TGTGCCAGCAGTTCTCAGGGCTACGAGCAGTACTTC
j_gene: TRBJ1-1; v_gene: TRBV11-3; d_gene: .; abundance: .; CDR3aa: CASSLQGEAFF; CDR3nt: TGTGCCAGCAGCTTACAGGGAGAAGCTTTCTTT
j_gene: TRBJ2-3; v_gene: TRBV5-1; d_gene: .; abundance: few; CDR3aa: CASSFGLARSTDTQYF; CDR3nt: TGCGCCAGCAGCTTTGGGCTTGCACGGAGCACAGATACGCAGTATTTT
j_gene: TRBJ1-5; v_gene: TRBV14; d_gene: .; abundance: .; CDR3aa: CASSQGGASNQPQHF; CDR3nt: TGTGCCAGCAGCCAAGGGGGGGCCAGCAATCAGCCCCAGCATTTT
j_gene: TRBJ2-7; v_gene: TRBV7-8; d_gene: TRBD2; abundance: few; CDR3aa: CASSTSRLAGAYEQYF; CDR3nt: TGTGCCAGCAGCACTTCCCGACTAGCGGGAGCCTACGAGCAGTACTTC
j_gene: TRBJ1-5; v_gene: TRBV19; d_gene: .; abundance: .; CDR3aa: CASRDGGGNQPQHF; CDR3nt: TGTGCCAGTAGAGACGGAGGGGGCAATCAGCCCCAGCATTTT
j_gene: TRBJ2-3; v_gene: TRBV19; d_gene: .; abundance: .; CDR3aa: CARSLGRLQYTDTQYF; CDR3nt: TGTGCCAGAAGTTTGGGACGACTCCAGTACACAGATACGCAGTATTTT